The text below deals with one TCR beta chain. The entry originates in a study of blood T cell dynamics during melanoma immunotherapy. Study-wide context: Metastatic melanoma patients received first-line pembrolizumab or nivolumab plus ipilimumab.

Assay used: immunoSEQ multiplex PCR; TCRdb lists only in-frame clones, some missing. Of about 22,000 clones in the sample, roughly 89% are singletons; the top ten hold 0.95% to 1.5%. The time point here: pre-treatment baseline. Samples come from before therapy and from week 3 after the first blockade cycle. Patients had no prior systemic cancer treatment, immunosuppressants or other active cancers. This specimen consisted of blood, obtained from a patient treated with checkpoint blockade. The source of this sequence is a human donor with melanoma.

In DNA, the CDR3 is TGTGCCAGCAGTCCCCTTACAGGGGACGAGCAGTACTTC. It encodes CASSPLTGDEQYF. The rearrangement uses TRBV27 and TRBJ2-7; the match to TRBD1 covers 7 bases. V lost 5 bases, J lost 5 bases, and 6 bases stayed unmatched. This CDR3 has 13 amino acids. Looked up from germline, CDR1 is MNHEY and CDR2 is SMNVEV (reference sequence).